The clone carrying this TCR beta chain was detected many times. Its specificity is not known. From germline, CDR1 is PRHDT and CDR2 FYEKMQ (reference sequence). The CDR3 covers 15 residues. V lost 2 bases and J 4 bases, leaving 13 bases between the germline ends. Time point given: newly diagnosed GD, antithyroid drugs for less than 3 months. From PBMCs, RNA was extracted and then used to make the TCR library. In building TCR beta libraries, iRepertoire HTBI primers were used together with Arm-PCR of CDR3 regions. TCRdb itself ran the multiplex PCR reads through MiXCR, one entry per CDR3 protein. This repertoire shows a few hundred thousand distinct CDR3 sequences, roughly 15% found once; its top ten account for under 30%. The data were obtained in a study of regulatory T cells in long-lasting Graves disease. Study outcomes and limitations: Lower TCR diversity was seen in persistent Graves' patients than in newly diagnosed ones. Only peripheral blood was studied, not thyroid tissue.

These same records also appear under a second study, on T cells in Graves' hyperthyroidism and ophthalmopathy. That paper notes: Expanded thyroid clonotypes (above 0.001) were mostly also found in blood.

This chain links TRBV13 with TRBJ2-3; tentative D call: TRBD2 (6 bases). The sequenced sample was peripheral blood mononuclear cells (PBMCs), obtained at new diagnosis, from a patient treated with antithyroid drugs. This TCR derives from a woman between 18 and 29 years old with Graves disease. CDR3 protein: CASSLRFGGADTQYF. The CDR3 nucleotides read TGTGCCAGCAGCTTAAGGTTCGGGGGTGCAGATACGCAGTATTTT.